One sample yielded the 21 T cell receptor beta chains listed below, sequenced in a study of blood T cell repertoires in COVID-19. Profiling relied on immunoSEQ multiplex PCR, and the TCRdb table lists in-frame clones only, not all of them. The sample holds approximately 130,000 clones, approximately 83% seen once. Sequencing was performed on peripheral blood. Receptors originate from a woman in her forties or fifties who had recovered from COVID-19.

The rearrangement links TRBV7-2 to TRBJ2-1; no clear D gene. The CDR3 extends over 13 amino acids. Trimming took 4 bases from V and 6 from J, leaving 10 bases between them. CDR1 and CDR2 from the germline V gene are SGHTA and FQGNSA. The CDR3, as DNA: TGTGCCAGCAGCTGGCAGTTTTTCAATGAGCAGTTCTTC. As protein: CASSWQFFNEQFF.

This chain connects TRBV12-2 to TRBJ2-1; the table's D call of TRBD2 was not tested on the DNA. TRBV12-2 is marked as a pseudogene. This CDR3 is 15 amino acids long. CDR3 nucleotide sequence: TGTGCAAGTCGCGGGGGTAGCGGACTACACAATGAGCAGTTCTTC. Translated, it gives CASRGGSGLHNEQFF.

A few counts support this clone. This rearrangement joins TRBV30 to TRBJ1-6; no reliable D call. The CDR3 totals 12 residues. The V gene's germline CDR1 is GTSNPN and CDR2 SVGIG (reference sequence). Trimming took off 5 bases at V and 8 bases at J, with 10 bases between the two ends. Here the CDR3 DNA reads TGTGCCTGGTCGGGAGATTATTCACCCCTCCACTTT. It translates to CAWSGDYSPLHF.

This chain uses TRBV6-2 or TRBV6-3 with TRBJ2-7, with a tentative D call TRBD2 (5 bases). CDR1 is MNHEY and CDR2 is SVGEGT in the germline V gene. V was trimmed by 0 bases and J by 0 bases, leaving 12 bases between them. The CDR3 spans 16 residues. The chain's CDR3 is CASSYSIGDYSYEQYF. The CDR3 DNA reads as TGTGCCAGCAGTTACTCGATAGGAGACTACTCCTACGAGCAGTACTTC.

This sequence joins TRBV5-4 and TRBJ2-5, with D possibly matching TRBD1 (7 bases). Trimming left V 4 bases short and J 1 base short, with 8 bases between. The length of the CDR3 is 13 residues. Germline V gene lookup returns CDR1 SGHNT and CDR2 YYREEE (reference sequence). The DNA for the CDR3 is TGTGCCAGCAGCCAGGGGGGCCAAGAGACCCAGTACTTC. Protein: CASSQGGQETQYF.

This chain links TRBV29-1 with TRBJ2-3; D might be TRBD1 (6 bases). CDR1 and CDR2 from the germline V gene are SQVTM and ANQGSEA. V shed 1 base and J shed 3 bases, with 11 bases lying between them. The CDR3 sequence is 14 residues long. The CDR3 nucleotides read TGCAGCGTTGAAGCACAGGGTGGGACAGATACGCAGTATTTT. Protein sequence: CSVEAQGGTDTQYF.

The chain combines TRBV10-3 with TRBJ2-7, with TRBD2 matching 7 bases. The CDR3 is 14 residues long. Germline CDR1 is ENHRY and CDR2 is SYGVKD. The junction had 7 bases not matched to a gene; V was cut back by 5 bases and J by 3 bases. CDR3 region: CAISLGGSNYEQYF. For the CDR3, the DNA is TGTGCCATCAGTTTGGGAGGGTCTAACTACGAGCAGTACTTC.

The gene calls are TRBV10-3 and TRBJ1-6, with no clear D. V lost 7 bases and J 8 bases, leaving 12 bases between the germline ends. Germline V gives CDR1 ENHRY, CDR2 SYGVKD. CDR3 length: 13 amino acids. The CDR3 region has the DNA TGTGCCATCAACCGAGACGGAGATTCACCCCTCCACTTT. Its translation is CAINRDGDSPLHF.

The DNA of the CDR3 is TGTGCCAGCACTAGCGGAAGTAACAATGAGCAGTTCTTC. This gives the protein CASTSGSNNEQFF. The chain combines TRBV11-3 with TRBJ2-1; the match to TRBD2 covers 7 bases. This CDR3 has 13 amino acids. V trimming: 7 bases; J trimming: 5 bases; junction bases outside the gene matches: 5. The germline V gene has CDR1 SGHNT and CDR2 YENEEA.

This clone was counted only a few times. This rearrangement joins TRBV10-1 to TRBJ1-1; D might be TRBD1 (6 bases). CDR3 size: 13 residues. Per the germline V gene, CDR1 is WNHNN and CDR2 is SYGVQD (reference sequence). V was pared by 6 bases and J by 4 bases, with 12 bases between. The CDR3 coding sequence is TGCGCCAGCAGCAGGGGATTGGGCACTGAAGCTTTCTTT. Protein product: CASSRGLGTEAFF.

The chain carries TRBV3-1 (or the pseudogene TRBV3-2) and TRBJ1-3, with 7 nucleotides matching TRBD1. This CDR3 comprises 15 residues. The germline CDR1 and CDR2 sequences are LGHDT and YNNKEL (reference sequence). The V segment lost 4 bases and the J segment 3 bases; nucleotides outside the gene matches: 6. CDR3 bases: TGTGCCAGCAGCCGATTGTGGGACAGTGGAAACACCATATATTTT. Translated: CASSRLWDSGNTIYF.

V is TRBV7-2 and J is TRBJ2-3, with 9 bases identical to TRBD1. Germline V lookup: CDR1 SGHTA, CDR2 FQGNSA. The trim removed 3 bases at V and 3 bases at J, leaving 4 bases unmatched. This CDR3 region has 15 residues. The CDR3 coding sequence is TGTGCCAGCAGCTTTGGGACAGGGTGGACAGATACGCAGTATTTT. This translates into CASSFGTGWTDTQYF.

This clone has just a few counts. The chain joins TRBV5-5 to TRBJ2-7; the match to TRBD1 covers 8 bases. The germline CDR1 and CDR2 sequences are SGHKS and YYEKEE (reference sequence). V lost 3 bases to trimming and J lost 1 base; unmatched junction nucleotides: 6. This CDR3 has 15 residues. The CDR3 nucleotides read TGTGCCAGCAGCTCTCTCCGGGACAGGTCCTACGAGCAGTACTTC. This translates into CASSSLRDRSYEQYF. Together with reference TRBV5-5 and TRBJ2-7, the CDR3 gives the full variable domain: DAGVTQSPTHLIKTRGQQVTLRCSPISGHKSVSWYQQVLGQGPQFIFQYYEKEERGRGNFPDRFSARQFPNYSSELNVNALLLGDSALYLCASSSLRDRSYEQYFGPGTRLTVT.

The chain employs TRBV5-1 and TRBJ1-1; TRBD1 might be the D (5 bases). The V and J ends lost 5 bases and 2 bases respectively, with 10 bases between them. Germline V gives CDR1 SGHRS, CDR2 YFSETQ. The CDR3 runs to 13 residues. CDR3 region: CASRTQGNTEAFF. The CDR3 nucleotides are TGCGCCAGCAGAACTCAGGGTAACACTGAAGCTTTCTTT.

The count of this clone is one. The chain employs TRBV5-1 and TRBJ1-3, with no clear D. V lost 0 bases and J 7 bases, leaving 11 bases between the germline ends. The germline CDR1 and CDR2 sequences are SGHRS and YFSETQ. The CDR3 loop spans 14 amino acids. This CDR3 reads CASSLEPQWNTIYF. The CDR3 region has the DNA TGCGCCAGCAGCTTGGAACCTCAGTGGAACACCATATATTTT.

This sequence joins TRBV10-3 and TRBJ2-1; perhaps TRBD2 as D (6 bases). CDR1 is ENHRY, CDR2 SYGVKD, per germline. The CDR3 runs to 14 residues. The V end lost 0 bases, the J end lost 9 bases, and 12 bases lay between the germline ends. CDR3 in amino acids: CAISESRGSGEQFF. The CDR3 nucleotides read TGTGCCATCAGTGAGTCTCGGGGGTCCGGTGAGCAGTTCTTC.

This chain connects TRBV29-1 to TRBJ1-5; possible D gene TRBD1, 5 bases. Germline loops: CDR1 SQVTM, CDR2 ANQGSEA. Trimming pared 7 bases from V and 3 bases from J, leaving 13 bases between. The CDR3 consists of 13 residues. The CDR3 DNA is TGCAGCGCTCAGCAGACAGTCAATCAGCCCCAGCATTTT. It translates to CSAQQTVNQPQHF.

This sequence joins TRBV19 and TRBJ1-1; weak D call: TRBD1 (5 bases). The CDR3 is made up of 14 amino acids. V lost 6 bases to trimming and J lost 1 base, with 12 bases between them. Germline CDR1 reads LNHDA; CDR2 reads SQIVND (reference sequence). CDR3: CASRIRDSNTEAFF. CDR3 nucleotides: TGTGCCAGTAGAATCCGGGACTCGAACACTGAAGCTTTCTTT.

The chain carries TRBV2 and TRBJ1-2; 8 bases agree with TRBD1. Trimming took 1 base from V and 7 from J; bases not matched to a gene: 8. The germline V gene encodes CDR1 SNHLY and CDR2 FYNNEI. The CDR3 runs 15 residues. The chain's CDR3 is CASSEGGRGHAGYTF. The CDR3 nucleotides are TGTGCCAGCAGTGAAGGTGGCAGGGGGCACGCTGGCTACACCTTC.

CDR3 bases: TGCGCCAGCAGCCAACAGCAGCGGGGGGGCACAGATACGCAGTATTTT. It is translated as CASSQQQRGGTDTQYF. The chain uses TRBV4-1 and TRBJ2-3; 9 bases match TRBD2. The CDR3 sequence is 16 residues long. The junction had 4 bases not matched to a gene; V was cut back by 2 bases and J by 1 base. Germline V gene data show CDR1 as MGHRA and CDR2 as YSYEKL.

The chain joins TRBV9 to TRBJ2-3; 10 bases are a match to TRBD2. The CDR3 has 15 residues. J gave up 3 bases and V 2 bases, and 3 bases lay outside the gene matches. CDR1 and CDR2 (germline): SGDLS, YYNGEE. CDR3 loop: CASSVSSGRTDTQYF. The CDR3 DNA follows: TGTGCCAGCAGCGTGTCTAGCGGGAGAACAGATACGCAGTATTTT.